The following is a TCR beta chain sequence with its context. The antigen is undetermined. Germline V gene data show CDR1 as SEHNR and CDR2 as FQNEAQ (reference sequence). Unmatched junction bases numbered 9, after V lost 5 bases and J lost 1 base. The CDR3 is made up of 16 amino acids. The data were obtained in a study of OX40 agonist ivuxolimab in advanced cancers. The table came from immunoSEQ multiplex PCR; TCRdb's copy has only in-frame clones and leaves some out. Here the sample spans about 67,000 clones, 80% to 90% being singletons. General study results and limits: Relative to CD4+, CD8+ T cells held more expanded clones on average.

The genes are TRBV7-9 and TRBJ2-5; 8 nucleotides line up with TRBD2. The TCR originated in an adult with an advanced solid tumor such as melanoma, head and neck, liver or kidney cancer. The specimen comprised CD4+ or CD8+ T cells sorted from blood, sampled in a trial of the OX40 agonist ivuxolimab. CDR3 amino acids: CASSPRVGGAQETQYF. The CDR3 DNA reads as TGTGCCAGCAGCCCACGGGTCGGGGGGGCCCAAGAGACCCAGTACTTC.